This T cell receptor beta chain came from a study of T cells in Graves' hyperthyroidism and ophthalmopathy. From RNA transcripts, TCR beta CDR3 regions were amplified. First-round RT-PCR with HTBI primers amplified the TCR CDR3 region. TCRdb reprocessed the multiplex PCR reads with MiXCR, giving one entry per CDR3 protein. The table has 530,000 or so distinct CDR3 sequences, under 60% seen once. Whole-study results and caveats: The model made its ophthalmopathy prediction, and onset followed a median approximately 6 months later.

This clonotype was recorded at least ten times. The target antigen is unknown. With 0 bases removed from V and 1 base from J, the gap between germline ends came to 9 bases. This CDR3 is 15 amino acids long. Germline assignment: CDR1 SEHNR and CDR2 FQNEAQ (reference sequence). Pregnant or lactating patients were excluded, as were those with uncontrolled infection or other autoimmune disease. Orbital computed tomography, thyroid ultrasound, serum thyroxine and TRAb, and clinical symptoms together informed the diagnoses. The clonotype originates from a woman aged 18-29 years with Graves' hyperthyroidism. Sequencing used peripheral blood or thyroid tissue (not recorded which). The rearrangement uses TRBV7-9 and TRBJ2-5; TRBD2 might be the D (5 bases). CDR3 region: CASSLAASGQETQYF. DNA of the CDR3: TGTGCCAGCAGCTTAGCGGCGAGCGGCCAAGAGACCCAGTACTTC.